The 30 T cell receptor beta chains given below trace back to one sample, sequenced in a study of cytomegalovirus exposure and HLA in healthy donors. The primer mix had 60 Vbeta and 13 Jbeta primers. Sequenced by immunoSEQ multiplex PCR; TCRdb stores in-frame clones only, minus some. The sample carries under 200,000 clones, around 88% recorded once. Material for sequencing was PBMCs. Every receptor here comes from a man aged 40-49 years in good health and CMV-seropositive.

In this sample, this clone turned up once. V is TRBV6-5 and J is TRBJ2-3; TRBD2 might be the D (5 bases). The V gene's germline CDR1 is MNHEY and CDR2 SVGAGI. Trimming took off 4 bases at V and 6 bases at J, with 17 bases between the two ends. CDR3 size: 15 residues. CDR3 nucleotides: TGTGCCAGCAGTTCCCCCGGCGGGTCTGGGGATACGCAGTATTTT. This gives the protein CASSSPGGSGDTQYF.

CDR3 amino acids: CASSPQWSGTLSTDTQYF. The DNA of the CDR3 is TGTGCCAGCAGCCCCCAGTGGTCCGGGACTCTTAGCACAGATACGCAGTATTTT. The chain has TRBV7-6 and TRBJ2-3, with a tentative D call TRBD2 (6 bases). Germline CDR1 reads SGHVS; CDR2 reads FNYEAQ. V lost 5 bases and J 0 bases, leaving 21 bases between the germline ends. The CDR3 length is 18 residues.

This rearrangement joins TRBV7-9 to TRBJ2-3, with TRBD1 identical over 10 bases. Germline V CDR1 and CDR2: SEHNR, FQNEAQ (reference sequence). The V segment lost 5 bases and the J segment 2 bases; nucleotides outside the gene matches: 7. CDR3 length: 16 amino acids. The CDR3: CASSLSGQGLTDTQYF. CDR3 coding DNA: TGTGCCAGCAGCCTCTCGGGACAGGGGCTCACAGATACGCAGTATTTT.

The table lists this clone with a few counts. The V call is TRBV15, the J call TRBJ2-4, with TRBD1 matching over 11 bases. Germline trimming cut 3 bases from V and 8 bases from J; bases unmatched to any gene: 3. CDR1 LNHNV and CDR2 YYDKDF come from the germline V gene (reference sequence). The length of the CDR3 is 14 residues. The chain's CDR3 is CATSRGQGGDIQYF. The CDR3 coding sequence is TGTGCCACCAGCAGGGGACAGGGGGGGGACATTCAGTACTTC.

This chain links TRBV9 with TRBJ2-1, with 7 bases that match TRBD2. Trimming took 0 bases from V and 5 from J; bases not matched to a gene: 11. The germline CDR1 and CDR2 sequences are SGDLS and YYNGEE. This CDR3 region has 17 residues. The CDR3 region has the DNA TGTGCCAGCAGCGTAGGGGCGCGGGAGAGGGGAGACAATGAGCAGTTCTTC. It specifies CASSVGARERGDNEQFF.

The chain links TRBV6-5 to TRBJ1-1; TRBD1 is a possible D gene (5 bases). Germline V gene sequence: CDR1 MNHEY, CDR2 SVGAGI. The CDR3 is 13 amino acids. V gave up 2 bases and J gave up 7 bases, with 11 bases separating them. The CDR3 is CASSYLDGGEAFF. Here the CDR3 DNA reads TGTGCCAGCAGTTACCTCGACGGGGGTGAAGCTTTCTTT.

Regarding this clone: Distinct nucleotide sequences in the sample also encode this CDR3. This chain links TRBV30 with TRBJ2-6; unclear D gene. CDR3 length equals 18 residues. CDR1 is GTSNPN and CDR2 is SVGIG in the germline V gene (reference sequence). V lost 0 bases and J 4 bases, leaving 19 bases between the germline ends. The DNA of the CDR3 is TGTGCCTGGAGTGTCAATCTCGGTGTCCTCGGGGGGGCCAACGTCCTGACTTTC. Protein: CAWSVNLGVLGGANVLTF.

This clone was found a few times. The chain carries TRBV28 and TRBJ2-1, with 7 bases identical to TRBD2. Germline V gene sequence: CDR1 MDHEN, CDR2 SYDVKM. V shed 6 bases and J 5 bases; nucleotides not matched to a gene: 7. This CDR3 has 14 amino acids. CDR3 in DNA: TGTGCCAGCAGAAGTGCGGGAGAGGACAATGAGCAGTTCTTC. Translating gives CASRSAGEDNEQFF.

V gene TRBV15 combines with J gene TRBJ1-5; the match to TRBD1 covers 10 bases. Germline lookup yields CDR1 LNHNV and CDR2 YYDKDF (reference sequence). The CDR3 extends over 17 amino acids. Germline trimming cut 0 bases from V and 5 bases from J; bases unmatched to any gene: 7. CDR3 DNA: TGTGCCACCAGCAGAGATCCCAGGACAGGGGGGGATCAGCCCCAGCATTTT. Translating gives CATSRDPRTGGDQPQHF. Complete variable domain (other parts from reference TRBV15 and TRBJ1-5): DAMVIQNPRYQVTQFGKPVTLSCSQTLNHNVMYWYQQKSSQAPKLLFHYYDKDFNNEADTPDNFQSRRPNTSFCFLDIRSPGLGDTAMYLCATSRDPRTGGDQPQHFGDGTRLSIL.

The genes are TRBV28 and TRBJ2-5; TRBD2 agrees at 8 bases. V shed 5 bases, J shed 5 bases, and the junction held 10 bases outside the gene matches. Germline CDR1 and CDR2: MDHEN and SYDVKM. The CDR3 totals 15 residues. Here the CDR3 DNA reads TGTGCCAGCAGTGAAGTACGAGCGGGAGCGGAGACCCAGTACTTC. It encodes CASSEVRAGAETQYF.

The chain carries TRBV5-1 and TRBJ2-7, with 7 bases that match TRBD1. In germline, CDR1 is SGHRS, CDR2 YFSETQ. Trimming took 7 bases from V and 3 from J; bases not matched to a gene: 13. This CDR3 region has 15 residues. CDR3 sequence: CASQATGTANYEQYF. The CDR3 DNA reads TGCGCCAGCCAAGCGACCGGGACAGCAAACTACGAGCAGTACTTC.

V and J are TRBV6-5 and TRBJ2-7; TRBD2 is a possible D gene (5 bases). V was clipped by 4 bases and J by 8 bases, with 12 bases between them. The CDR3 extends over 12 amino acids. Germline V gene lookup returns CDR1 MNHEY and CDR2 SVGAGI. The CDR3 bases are TGTGCCAGCAGTTCGGGATCTACGCAGCAGTACTTC. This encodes CASSSGSTQQYF.

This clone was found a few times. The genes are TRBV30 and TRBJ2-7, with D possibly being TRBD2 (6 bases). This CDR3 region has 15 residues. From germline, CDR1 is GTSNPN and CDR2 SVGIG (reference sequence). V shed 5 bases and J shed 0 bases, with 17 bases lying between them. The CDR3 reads CAWAEGLLTSYEQYF. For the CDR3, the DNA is TGTGCCTGGGCTGAAGGACTATTGACCTCCTACGAGCAGTACTTC.

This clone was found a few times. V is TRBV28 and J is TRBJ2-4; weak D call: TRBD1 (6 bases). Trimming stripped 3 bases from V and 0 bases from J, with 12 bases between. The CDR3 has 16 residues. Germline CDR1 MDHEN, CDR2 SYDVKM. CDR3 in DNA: TGTGCCAGCAGTTTTAGGACAGACCTAGCCAAAAACATTCAGTACTTC. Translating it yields CASSFRTDLAKNIQYF.

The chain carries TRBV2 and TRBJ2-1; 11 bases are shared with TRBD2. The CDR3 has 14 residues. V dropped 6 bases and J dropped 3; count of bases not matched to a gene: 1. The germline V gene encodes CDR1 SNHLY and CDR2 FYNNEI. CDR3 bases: TGTGCCAGCAGGACTAGCGGGGTCTACAATGAGCAGTTCTTC. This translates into CASRTSGVYNEQFF. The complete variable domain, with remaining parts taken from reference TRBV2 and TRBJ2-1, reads EPEVTQTPSHQVTQMGQEVILRCVPISNHLYFYWYRQILGQKVEFLVSFYNNEISEKSEIFDDQFSVERPDGSNFTLKIRSTKLEDSAMYFCASRTSGVYNEQFFGPGTRLTVL.

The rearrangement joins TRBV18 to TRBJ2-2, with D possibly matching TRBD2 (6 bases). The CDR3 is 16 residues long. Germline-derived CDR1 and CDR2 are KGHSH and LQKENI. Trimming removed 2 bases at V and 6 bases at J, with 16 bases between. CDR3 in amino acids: CASSPWGDVMPGELFF. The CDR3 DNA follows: TGTGCCAGCTCACCATGGGGGGATGTAATGCCCGGGGAGCTGTTTTTT. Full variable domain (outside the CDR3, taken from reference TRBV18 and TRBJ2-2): NAGVMQNPRHLVRRRGQEARLRCSPMKGHSHVYWYRQLPEEGLKFMVYLQKENIIDESGMPKERFSAEFPKEGPSILRIQQVVRGDSAAYFCASSPWGDVMPGELFFGEGSRLTVL.

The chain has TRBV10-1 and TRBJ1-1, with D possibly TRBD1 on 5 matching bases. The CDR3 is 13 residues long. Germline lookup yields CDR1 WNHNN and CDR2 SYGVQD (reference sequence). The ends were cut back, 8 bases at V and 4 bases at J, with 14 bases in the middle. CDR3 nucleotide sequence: TGCGCCAGCCCGTTAAAGGGGCGCACTGAAGCTTTCTTT. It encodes CASPLKGRTEAFF.

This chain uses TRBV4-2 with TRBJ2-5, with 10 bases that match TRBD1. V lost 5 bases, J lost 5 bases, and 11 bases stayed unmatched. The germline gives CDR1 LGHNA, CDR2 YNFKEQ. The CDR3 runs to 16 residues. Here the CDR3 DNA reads TGTGCCAGCAGCACAGTTGGGGACAGGGGATGGGAGACCCAGTACTTC. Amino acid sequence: CASSTVGDRGWETQYF.

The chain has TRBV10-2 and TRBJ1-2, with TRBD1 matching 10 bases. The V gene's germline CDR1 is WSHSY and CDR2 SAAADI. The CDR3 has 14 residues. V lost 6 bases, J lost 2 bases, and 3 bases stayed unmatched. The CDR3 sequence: CASSDRGRNYGYTF. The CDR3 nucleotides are TGCGCCAGCAGCGACAGGGGGCGCAACTATGGCTACACCTTC.

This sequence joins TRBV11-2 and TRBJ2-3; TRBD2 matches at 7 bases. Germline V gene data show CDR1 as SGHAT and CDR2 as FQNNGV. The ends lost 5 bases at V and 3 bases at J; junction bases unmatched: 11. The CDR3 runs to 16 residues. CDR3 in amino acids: CASSVRPLAATDTQYF. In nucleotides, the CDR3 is TGTGCCAGCAGCGTTCGGCCCCTAGCGGCTACAGATACGCAGTATTTT.

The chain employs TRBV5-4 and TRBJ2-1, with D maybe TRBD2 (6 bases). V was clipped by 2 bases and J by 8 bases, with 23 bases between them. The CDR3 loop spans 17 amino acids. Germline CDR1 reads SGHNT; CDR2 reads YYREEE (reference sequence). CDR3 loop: CASSLGQTRQGSDEQFF. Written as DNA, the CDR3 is TGTGCCAGCAGCTTAGGCCAGACTAGACAAGGATCCGATGAGCAGTTCTTC.

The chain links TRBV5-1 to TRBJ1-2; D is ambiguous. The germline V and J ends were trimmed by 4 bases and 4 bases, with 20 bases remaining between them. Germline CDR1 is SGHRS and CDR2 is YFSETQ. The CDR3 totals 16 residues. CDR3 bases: TGCGCCAGCAGCGTGGACGGATCTAGCCGTACCTATGGCTACACCTTC. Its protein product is CASSVDGSSRTYGYTF.

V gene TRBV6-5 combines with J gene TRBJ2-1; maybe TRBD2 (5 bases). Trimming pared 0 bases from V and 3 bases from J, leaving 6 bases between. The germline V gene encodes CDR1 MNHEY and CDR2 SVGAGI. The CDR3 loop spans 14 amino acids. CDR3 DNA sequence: TGTGCCAGCAGTTACTCGACTATCTACAATGAGCAGTTCTTC. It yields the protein CASSYSTIYNEQFF.

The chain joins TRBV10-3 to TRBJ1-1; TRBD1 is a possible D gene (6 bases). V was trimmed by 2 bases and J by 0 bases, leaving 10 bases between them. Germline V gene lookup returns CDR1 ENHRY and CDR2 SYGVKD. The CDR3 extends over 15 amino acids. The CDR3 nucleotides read TGTGCCATCAGTGAGCCACAGGGTATGAACACTGAAGCTTTCTTT. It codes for CAISEPQGMNTEAFF.

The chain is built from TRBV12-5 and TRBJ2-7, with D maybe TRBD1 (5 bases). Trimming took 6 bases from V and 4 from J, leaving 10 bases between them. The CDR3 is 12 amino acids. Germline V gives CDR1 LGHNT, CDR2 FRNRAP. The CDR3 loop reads CASGPTGYEQYF. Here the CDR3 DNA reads TGTGCTAGTGGACCAACAGGATACGAGCAGTACTTC.

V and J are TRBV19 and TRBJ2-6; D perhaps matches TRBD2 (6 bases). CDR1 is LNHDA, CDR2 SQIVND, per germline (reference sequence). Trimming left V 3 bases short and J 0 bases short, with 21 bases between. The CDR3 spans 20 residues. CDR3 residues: CASSILRGGTAISGANVLTF. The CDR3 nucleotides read TGTGCCAGTAGTATTTTGCGGGGCGGGACGGCGATCTCTGGGGCCAACGTCCTGACTTTC.

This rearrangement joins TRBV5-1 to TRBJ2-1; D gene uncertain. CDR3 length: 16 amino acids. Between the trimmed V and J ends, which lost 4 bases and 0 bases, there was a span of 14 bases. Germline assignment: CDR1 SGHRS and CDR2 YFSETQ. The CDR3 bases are TGCGCCAGCAGCCTCAGTGGGCCCAGCTCCTACAATGAGCAGTTCTTC. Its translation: CASSLSGPSSYNEQFF.

This CDR3 is CASSLGTGLVQPQHF. In nucleotides, the CDR3 is TGTGCCAGCAGCTTAGGGACAGGGTTGGTTCAGCCCCAGCATTTT. This rearrangement joins TRBV7-2 to TRBJ1-5; 8 bases are a match to TRBD1. The germline CDR1 and CDR2 sequences are SGHTA and FQGNSA. V lost 1 base and J lost 6; bases outside the gene matches: 5. This CDR3 region has 15 residues.

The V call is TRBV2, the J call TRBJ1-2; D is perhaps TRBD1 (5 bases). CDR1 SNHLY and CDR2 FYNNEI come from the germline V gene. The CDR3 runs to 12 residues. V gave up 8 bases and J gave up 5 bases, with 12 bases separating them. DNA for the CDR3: TGTGCCAGCGGCGTGGGGCTGTATGGCTACACCTTC. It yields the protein CASGVGLYGYTF.

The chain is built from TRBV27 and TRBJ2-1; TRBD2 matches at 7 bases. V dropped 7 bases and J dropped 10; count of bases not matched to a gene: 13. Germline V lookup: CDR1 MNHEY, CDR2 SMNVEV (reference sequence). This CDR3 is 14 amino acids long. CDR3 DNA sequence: TGTGCCAGCAAGGGGACTAACCCCAAGGGCGAGCAGTTCTTC. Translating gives CASKGTNPKGEQFF.